This TCR beta chain is from a study of shared clonotypes between healthy human individuals. Findings of the study overall: Only blood was sampled, and tissue TCR repertoires likely differ from blood ones.

Sequencing used immunoSEQ multiplex PCR; TCRdb keeps in-frame clones, though not all of them. The sample has under 650,000 clones, 95% to 97% seen once; the top ten hold 0.06%. With regard to this clone: The target antigen is unknown.

In germline, CDR1 is LNHDA, CDR2 SQIVND (reference sequence). V lost 5 bases and J lost 5; bases outside the gene matches: 13. The CDR3 covers 16 residues. The sample comprised naive CD4+ T cells sorted from blood. The subset here: CD45RA+ positively selected. The sequence was obtained from a woman in her 30s in good health. The rearrangement joins TRBV19 to TRBJ2-7; 9 bases line up with TRBD1. This CDR3 reads CASSPLLGTGRNEQYF. The CDR3 coding sequence is TGTGCCAGTAGTCCGCTCCTTGGGACAGGGCGCAACGAGCAGTACTTC.